This T cell receptor (beta chain) derives from a study of T cell repertoires in cytomegalovirus infection. Whole-study context: Matching HLA type and CMV infection were both indicated by public TCR beta signatures. Overall study results and limits: Dominating the ex vivo response were HLA-C-restricted CMV-specific TCR beta clonotypes. Totalled public TCR beta family frequency picked out people who carried CMV plus the relevant HLA.

This clonotype was counted between two and nine times. Antigen specificity is unknown. Each CDR3 protein is one row after TCRdb ran MiXCR on the reads. The sample lists 450,000 to 600,000 distinct CDR3 sequences, 33% occurring once. Per the germline V gene, CDR1 is ENHRY and CDR2 is SYGVKD. This CDR3 is built from 15 residues. Trimming removed 6 bases from V and 4 bases from J; junction bases left unmatched: 9. This receptor was obtained from a human donor in good health (CMV status not recorded). Some clones in this sample may be carry-over from other donors' samples. The V call is TRBV10-3, the J call TRBJ1-1; 9 positions agree with TRBD1. The sequencing used cultured PBMCs, collected from culture after CMV antigen stimulation. The CDR3 reads CAISSSQTGGTEAFF. CDR3 nucleotide sequence: TGTGCCATCAGCAGTTCCCAGACAGGGGGCACTGAAGCTTTCTTT.